The clone carrying this T cell receptor beta chain came up a few times. The CDR3 extends over 13 amino acids. Germline V gene lookup returns CDR1 DFQATT and CDR2 SNEGSKA (reference sequence). Trimming stripped 5 bases from V and 6 bases from J, with 13 bases between. The sample comes from a study of T cells in Graves' hyperthyroidism and ophthalmopathy. The wider study: The authors collected peripheral blood at initial diagnosis, before any treatment.

Amplified TCR beta CDR3 regions derived from RNA transcripts. First-round RT-PCR targeting the TCR CDR3 was performed with the HTBI primer set. Via MiXCR, TCRdb re-called the multiplex PCR reads, giving one row per CDR3 protein. This sample yields about 690,000 distinct CDR3 sequences, of which 15% to 20% are seen a single time; roughly a sixth belongs to the top ten. The rearrangement links TRBV20-1 to TRBJ2-2; D gene uncertain. The sample consisted of blood. This clonotype was sampled from a man aged 45-65 years with Graves' hyperthyroidism. CDR3 nucleotides: TGCAGTGCTCGCCGGGTCGAGTCCGGGGAGCTGTTTTTT. This gives the protein CSARRVESGELFF.